What follows are 30 T cell receptor beta chains derived from one specimen sequenced in a study of memory CD4+ T cells and cytomegalovirus serostatus. The table came from immunoSEQ multiplex PCR; TCRdb's copy has only in-frame clones and leaves some out. The table records tens of thousands of clones, 78% of them present only once. The sort gate was single viable CD3+CD4+CD8-CD45RO+ cells for memory CD4+ T cells. The specimen was memory CD4+ T cells from blood. Every receptor here comes from an adult in good health and CMV-seronegative.

The chain employs TRBV5-1 and TRBJ2-1; 8 bases map to TRBD1. Looked up from germline, CDR1 is SGHRS and CDR2 is YFSETQ. This CDR3 spans 15 amino acids. The V and J ends lost 4 bases and 9 bases, in that order; junction bases with no gene match: 12. The CDR3 here is CASSRDRQVVGEQFF. The DNA for the CDR3 is TGCGCCAGCAGCAGGGACAGGCAAGTGGTCGGTGAGCAGTTCTTC. Looking up the rest from reference TRBV5-1 and TRBJ2-1 gives the full variable domain: KAGVTQTPRYLIKTRGQQVTLSCSPISGHRSVSWYQQTPGQGLQFLFEYFSETQRNKGNFPGRFSGRQFSNSRSEMNVSTLELGDSALYLCASSRDRQVVGEQFFGPGTRLTVL.

The chain employs TRBV6-1 and TRBJ2-7; no definite D call. Trimming took off 5 bases at V and 0 bases at J, with 11 bases between the two ends. Per the germline V gene, CDR1 is MNHNS and CDR2 is SASEGT. There are 14 residues in the CDR3. This CDR3 reads CASSLVGYSYEQYF. The CDR3 DNA reads TGTGCCAGCAGTTTGGTAGGCTACTCCTACGAGCAGTACTTC.

This chain links TRBV7-8 with TRBJ2-1; D is perhaps TRBD1 (5 bases). CDR3 size: 13 residues. V was cut by 5 bases and J by 9 bases, with 14 bases left in between. Germline CDR1 reads SGHVS; CDR2 reads FQNEAQ. The DNA for the CDR3 is TGTGCCAGCAGCGCGGTTACAGGCGCTGAGCAGTTCTTC. Protein product: CASSAVTGAEQFF.

The genes are TRBV18 and TRBJ2-6; D gene unclear. The CDR3 is made up of 14 amino acids. V shed 3 bases and J shed 1 base, with 4 bases lying between them. CDR1 KGHSH and CDR2 LQKENI come from the germline V gene. CDR3 nucleotides: TGTGCCAGCTCACCGAGGTCTGGGGCCAACGTCCTGACTTTC. Translated: CASSPRSGANVLTF.

The V call is TRBV7-8, the J call TRBJ1-2, with D possibly TRBD1 on 6 matching bases. Trimming shortened V by 5 bases and J by 8 bases, and 18 bases separated the two germline ends. Per germline, CDR1 SGHVS and CDR2 FQNEAQ. The CDR3 has 14 residues. The CDR3 protein is CASSRGAREQGYTF. The CDR3 nucleotides read TGTGCCAGCAGCAGGGGGGCCAGGGAGCAGGGCTACACCTTC. Together with reference TRBV7-8 and TRBJ1-2, the CDR3 gives the full variable domain: GAGVSQSPRYKVAKRGQDVALRCDPISGHVSLFWYQQALGQGPEFLTYFQNEAQLDKSGLPSDRFFAERPEGSVSTLKIQRTQQEDSAVYLCASSRGAREQGYTFGSGTRLTVV.

The chain couples TRBV30 to TRBJ2-5; 11 positions agree with TRBD2. CDR1 and CDR2 from the germline V gene are GTSNPN and SVGIG (reference sequence). The CDR3 extends over 16 amino acids. With 0 bases clipped from V and 2 bases from J, the junction kept 5 bases outside the gene matches. The CDR3 coding sequence is TGTGCCTGGAGTGTGGGTCTAGCGGGGGGTCAAGAGACCCAGTACTTC. Protein: CAWSVGLAGGQETQYF. Using reference TRBV30 and TRBJ2-5 for the parts outside the CDR3, the full variable domain is SQTIHQWPATLVQPVGSPLSLECTVEGTSNPNLYWYRQAAGRGLQLLFYSVGIGQISSEVPQNLSASRPQDRQFILSSKKLLLSDSGFYLCAWSVGLAGGQETQYFGPGTRLLVL.

The gene calls are TRBV6-6 and TRBJ2-2, with D hard to call. V lost 7 bases to trimming and J lost 3 bases, with 6 bases between them. This CDR3 is 12 amino acids long. CDR1 is MNHNY and CDR2 is SVGAGI in the germline V gene (reference sequence). The CDR3 spells CASTQDTGELFF. The CDR3 coding sequence is TGTGCCAGCACGCAGGACACCGGGGAGCTGTTTTTT.

The chain couples TRBV27 to TRBJ1-1; possibly TRBD1 for D (5 bases). This CDR3 comprises 14 residues. Germline assignment: CDR1 MNHEY and CDR2 SMNVEV (reference sequence). Trimming stripped 0 bases from V and 4 bases from J, with 9 bases between. The CDR3: CASSLSRQSTEAFF. CDR3 DNA: TGTGCCAGCAGTTTATCGAGACAGAGCACTGAAGCTTTCTTT.

This clone was seen just once. The chain combines TRBV7-8 with TRBJ1-5; D is unclear. The CDR3 spans 13 residues. Germline V gene data show CDR1 as SGHVS and CDR2 as FQNEAQ. Trimming left V 6 bases short and J 6 bases short, with 12 bases between. The CDR3 sequence: CASSRAPRQPQHF. CDR3 DNA: TGTGCCAGCAGTAGGGCACCACGTCAGCCCCAGCATTTT.

This chain connects TRBV2 to TRBJ2-5, with unresolved D. The length of the CDR3 is 10 residues. With 0 bases removed from V and 11 bases from J, the gap between germline ends came to 4 bases. The germline CDR1 and CDR2 sequences are SNHLY and FYNNEI. The CDR3: CASSEARQYF. CDR3 DNA: TGTGCCAGCAGTGAAGCCAGGCAGTACTTC.

The chain links TRBV7-2 to TRBJ1-1; D remains unclear. The CDR3 runs 13 residues. V was pared by 3 bases and J by 0 bases, with 5 bases between. The germline gives CDR1 SGHTA, CDR2 FQGNSA. The CDR3 bases are TGTGCCAGCAGCTTCACGGTGAACACTGAAGCTTTCTTT. Its translation: CASSFTVNTEAFF.

The chain uses TRBV14 and TRBJ2-7; 7 bases map to TRBD1. Looked up from germline, CDR1 is SGHDN and CDR2 is FVKESK. J gave up 7 bases and V 4 bases, and 13 bases lay outside the gene matches. The CDR3 spans 15 residues. This CDR3 is CASSPHRDSPREQYF. CDR3 bases: TGTGCCAGCAGCCCTCACCGGGACAGCCCTAGAGAGCAGTACTTC.

The gene calls are TRBV27 and TRBJ2-2; D call uncertain. The CDR3 loop spans 14 amino acids. V lost 3 bases and J 4 bases, leaving 9 bases between the germline ends. Germline V gene sequence: CDR1 MNHEY, CDR2 SMNVEV (reference sequence). CDR3: CASSFGPITGELFF. CDR3 DNA sequence: TGTGCCAGCAGTTTCGGCCCGATCACCGGGGAGCTGTTTTTT.

The V gene is TRBV11-3, the J gene TRBJ2-6; 9 bases agree with TRBD2. Germline CDR1 and CDR2: SGHNT and YENEEA. J was trimmed by 0 bases and V by 5 bases; bases with no gene match: 11. This CDR3 spans 19 amino acids. CDR3 sequence (DNA): TGTGCCAGCAGCCCTCGTAGCGGGGGAGCCAGCTCTGGGGCCAACGTCCTGACTTTC. Residues: CASSPRSGGASSGANVLTF.

This chain connects TRBV11-2 to TRBJ2-3; D ambiguous. Looked up from germline, CDR1 is SGHAT and CDR2 is FQNNGV. The V and J ends lost 2 bases and 5 bases respectively, with 5 bases between them. The CDR3 is 12 residues long. CDR3 sequence (DNA): TGTGCCAGCAGCTTATATGGAGATACGCAGTATTTT. It codes for CASSLYGDTQYF.

V usage is TRBV7-8 and J usage is TRBJ1-2; 12 nucleotides align to TRBD1. Germline CDR1 and CDR2: SGHVS and FQNEAQ. The CDR3 has 15 amino acids. Trimming cost V 4 bases and J 8 bases; bases outside gene matches: 8. The CDR3 protein is CASSSAGQGAFGYTF. The CDR3 DNA is TGTGCCAGCAGCTCAGCGGGACAGGGGGCGTTCGGCTACACCTTC.

The J gene is TRBJ2-7, the V gene TRBV18, with unresolved D. Deletions cut 3 bases from V and 6 bases from J, with 12 bases between. Germline CDR1 reads KGHSH; CDR2 reads LQKENI. CDR3 length: 13 amino acids. The CDR3 is CASSPGLNREQYF. CDR3 sequence (DNA): TGTGCCAGCTCACCTGGGTTGAACCGCGAGCAGTACTTC.

This chain connects TRBV7-9 to TRBJ1-1; no firm D call. V lost 1 base and J lost 11, with 14 bases in between. Germline CDR1 reads SEHNR; CDR2 reads FQNEAQ (reference sequence). There are 13 residues in the CDR3. Here the CDR3 DNA reads TGTGCCAGCAGCTTAGAGGGTCGGGCGGCGGCTTTCTTT. Amino acids: CASSLEGRAAAFF.

This chain links TRBV5-4 with TRBJ1-2; D unclear. V was cut by 0 bases and J by 2 bases, with 5 bases left in between. Germline CDR1 SGHNT, CDR2 YYREEE (reference sequence). The CDR3 sequence is 13 residues long. CDR3 loop: CASSLDRNYGYTF. The CDR3 region has the DNA TGTGCCAGCAGCTTGGACAGAAACTATGGCTACACCTTC.

V usage is TRBV28 and J usage is TRBJ1-2; a possible D gene is TRBD1 (6 bases). CDR1 and CDR2 from the germline V gene are MDHEN and SYDVKM. CDR3 length equals 14 residues. The ends were cut back, 4 bases at V and 8 bases at J, with 17 bases in the middle. The CDR3 region has the DNA TGTGCCAGCAGTTCTACGAAACCGGGGGGCGGCTACACCTTC. Residues: CASSSTKPGGGYTF.

The chain uses TRBV5-1 and TRBJ1-2; 7 bases line up with TRBD1. Germline CDR1 is SGHRS and CDR2 is YFSETQ. The CDR3 contains 14 residues. V lost 2 bases, J lost 8 bases, and 9 bases stayed unmatched. The CDR3 DNA sequence: TGCGCCAGCAGCTTTGGAGGACAGGCTGGGGGCTACACCTTC. Protein: CASSFGGQAGGYTF.

There are a few counts of this clone. The rearrangement links TRBV6-5 to TRBJ1-1, with D maybe TRBD1 (6 bases). Germline V gene sequence: CDR1 MNHEY, CDR2 SVGAGI. The CDR3 length is 12 residues. Trimming pared 10 bases from V and 1 base from J, leaving 10 bases between. This CDR3 is CATQQGNTEAFF. In nucleotides, the CDR3 is TGTGCCACCCAACAGGGGAACACTGAAGCTTTCTTT.

The chain is built from TRBV10-1 and TRBJ1-2; 7 bases fit TRBD1. The V gene's germline CDR1 is WNHNN and CDR2 SYGVQD (reference sequence). J gave up 8 bases and V 6 bases, and 12 bases lay outside the gene matches. The CDR3 runs to 14 residues. CDR3 nucleotides: TGCGCCAGCAGGGGACAGCCTAGGATTTTCGGCTACACCTTC. Its translation is CASRGQPRIFGYTF.

The genes are TRBV7-6 and TRBJ2-3, with 7 bases aligning to TRBD1. The CDR3 has 17 residues. The junction had 13 bases not matched to a gene; V was cut back by 1 base and J by 6 bases. Germline lookup yields CDR1 SGHVS and CDR2 FNYEAQ. The DNA for the CDR3 is TGTGCCAGCAGCTTAGAGACAGGGTCGCCACCATACGATACGCAGTATTTT. This gives the protein CASSLETGSPPYDTQYF. Using reference TRBV7-6 and TRBJ2-3 for the parts outside the CDR3, the full variable domain is GAGVSQSPRYKVTKRGQDVALRCDPISGHVSLYWYRQALGQGPEFLTYFNYEAQQDKSGLPNDRFSAERPEGSISTLTIQRTEQRDSAMYRCASSLETGSPPYDTQYFGPGTRLTVL.

The chain recombines TRBV30 with TRBJ1-5; D remains unclear. The length of the CDR3 is 12 residues. The germline V and J ends were trimmed by 2 bases and 7 bases, with 9 bases remaining between them. The V gene's germline CDR1 is GTSNPN and CDR2 SVGIG (reference sequence). The CDR3 DNA follows: TGTGCCTGGAGTAGGGTGGACCAGCCCCAGCATTTT. This sequence encodes CAWSRVDQPQHF.

The chain couples TRBV5-1 to TRBJ1-6; possibly TRBD1 for D (5 bases). This CDR3 has 16 amino acids. V was cut by 1 base and J by 6 bases, with 14 bases left in between. CDR1 is SGHRS, CDR2 YFSETQ, per germline. The CDR3 sequence is CASSLTVAGINSPLHF. CDR3 DNA: TGCGCCAGCAGCTTGACAGTGGCAGGGATTAATTCACCCCTCCACTTT.

The chain links TRBV5-4 to TRBJ1-2; a possible D gene is TRBD1 (5 bases). CDR3 length equals 14 residues. Germline assignment: CDR1 SGHNT and CDR2 YYREEE (reference sequence). Trimming stripped 5 bases from V and 10 bases from J, with 21 bases between. The CDR3 here is CASSSNRDRADYTF. The CDR3 nucleotides are TGTGCCAGCAGTTCTAACCGGGACCGCGCTGACTACACCTTC. The full variable domain, rest sourced from reference TRBV5-4 and TRBJ1-2, is ETGVTQSPTHLIKTRGQQVTLRCSSQSGHNTVSWYQQALGQGPQFIFQYYREEENGRGNFPPRFSGLQFPNYSSELNVNALELDDSALYLCASSSNRDRADYTFGSGTRLTVV.

The chain employs TRBV25-1 and TRBJ1-1; tentative D call: TRBD1 (5 bases). V lost 3 bases and J lost 4, with 18 bases in between. CDR3 length: 16 residues. The germline CDR1 and CDR2 sequences are MGHDK and SYGVNS. Here the CDR3 reads CASSDVWVLGGTEAFF. The CDR3, as DNA: TGTGCCAGCAGTGATGTTTGGGTTCTCGGGGGCACTGAAGCTTTCTTT.

The V and J genes are TRBV2 and TRBJ1-1, with D tentatively TRBD1 (5 bases). CDR1 SNHLY and CDR2 FYNNEI come from the germline V gene. V was cut by 5 bases and J by 4 bases, with 11 bases left in between. CDR3 length: 13 amino acids. CDR3 in amino acids: CASSFGGGTEAFF. The CDR3 bases are TGTGCCAGCAGTTTCGGGGGTGGCACTGAAGCTTTCTTT.

A single count supports this clone. CDR3 DNA sequence: TGTGCCAGCAGTTCCCCGTGGACTGAAGCTTTCTTT. It specifies CASSSPWTEAFF. This chain joins TRBV27 and TRBJ1-1; D call uncertain. Germline CDR1 reads MNHEY; CDR2 reads SMNVEV (reference sequence). V lost 4 bases to trimming and J lost 5 bases, with 8 bases between them. The CDR3 loop spans 12 amino acids.